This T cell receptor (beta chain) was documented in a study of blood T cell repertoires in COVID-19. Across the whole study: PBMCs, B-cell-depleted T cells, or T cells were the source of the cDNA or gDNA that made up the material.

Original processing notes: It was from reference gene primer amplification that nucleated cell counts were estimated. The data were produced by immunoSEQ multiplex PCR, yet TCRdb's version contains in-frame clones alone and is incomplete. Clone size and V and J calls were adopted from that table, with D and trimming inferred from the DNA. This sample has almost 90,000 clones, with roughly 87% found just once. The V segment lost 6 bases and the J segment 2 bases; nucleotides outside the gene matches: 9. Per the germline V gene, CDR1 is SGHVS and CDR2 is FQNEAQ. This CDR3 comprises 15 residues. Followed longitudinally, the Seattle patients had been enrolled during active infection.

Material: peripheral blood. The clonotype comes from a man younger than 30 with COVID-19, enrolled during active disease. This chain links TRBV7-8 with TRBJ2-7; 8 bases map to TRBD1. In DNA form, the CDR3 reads TGTGCCAGCAGACGTGGACAGGGCCTCCCCTACGAGCAGTACTTC. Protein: CASRRGQGLPYEQYF.